One sample yielded the 4 T cell receptor beta chains listed below, sequenced in a study of cytomegalovirus exposure and HLA in healthy donors. PCR primers comprised 60 Vbeta and 13 Jbeta primers. Assay used: immunoSEQ multiplex PCR; TCRdb lists only in-frame clones, some missing. The sample contains approximately 160,000 clones, approximately 81% of which appear only once. Sequenced input: PBMCs. These receptors originate from a woman under 30 in good health and CMV-seronegative.

V is TRBV28 and J is TRBJ1-4, with a weak D call TRBD1 (5 bases). Trimming left V 10 bases short and J 8 bases short, with 20 bases between. There are 14 residues in the CDR3. The germline V gene encodes CDR1 MDHEN and CDR2 SYDVKM. CDR3 protein: CATRRAHRGEKLFF. Written as DNA, the CDR3 is TGTGCCACCCGCCGGGCCCACCGGGGGGAAAAACTGTTTTTT.

This clone occurred once. This chain links TRBV15 with TRBJ2-7; D is uncertain. This CDR3 comprises 13 residues. Germline V gene lookup returns CDR1 LNHNV and CDR2 YYDKDF (reference sequence). Deletions cut 1 base from V and 3 bases from J, with 7 bases between. CDR3 residues: CATSRGSFYEQYF. The CDR3 DNA reads as TGTGCCACCAGCAGAGGAAGCTTCTACGAGCAGTACTTC. The variable domain in full, with the rest retrieved from reference TRBV15 and TRBJ2-7, is DAMVIQNPRYQVTQFGKPVTLSCSQTLNHNVMYWYQQKSSQAPKLLFHYYDKDFNNEADTPDNFQSRRPNTSFCFLDIRSPGLGDTAMYLCATSRGSFYEQYFGPGTRLTVT.

This chain uses TRBV15 with TRBJ1-2, with D unclear. The V end was cut by 1 base, the J end by 0 bases, with 3 bases between. This CDR3 contains 13 residues. In germline, CDR1 is LNHNV, CDR2 YYDKDF (reference sequence). CDR3 amino acids: CATSRAANYGYTF. The DNA of the CDR3 is TGTGCCACCAGCAGAGCGGCTAACTATGGCTACACCTTC.

As regards this clone: Germline and junction disagree at one end, which may indicate a read error. This rearrangement joins TRBV11-2 to TRBJ2-7, with 9 positions matching TRBD1. Looked up from germline, CDR1 is SGHAT and CDR2 is FQNNGV. CDR3 length: 14 amino acids. Written as DNA, the CDR3 is TGTGCCAGCAGCTCCCAATCCGGGACAGGGATCTCGAACTTC. Its translation is CASSSQSGTGISNF.